Listed below are T cell receptor beta chains from one sample, sequenced in a study of blood T cells in healthy people across ages. From the 5' RACE reads, TCRdb called clonotypes with MiXCR, one entry per CDR3 protein. Here the sample spans around 1,900,000 distinct CDR3 sequences, about two fifths being singletons. Sequenced input: blood. The receptors originated from a human donor in good health. CDR3s include the opening cysteine and the closing phenylalanine or tryptophan. The order of the fields is J gene, clone size, V gene, D gene, CDR3 protein, CDR3 DNA. A D gene is named only where the DNA matches it firmly. Some rows mark clone size as missing; the rest say once, few, many or name a class of expanded clone.

J: TRBJ1-5
size: few
V: TRBV6-2/TRBV6-3
D: .
CDR3: CASSQITLYQPQHF
DNA: TGTGCCAGCAGTCAAATAACCCTTTATCAGCCCCAGCATTTT

J: TRBJ2-3
size: .
V: TRBV9
D: .
CDR3: CASSPPPHLHSTDTQYF
DNA: TGTGCCAGCAGCCCCCCTCCCCACCTCCATAGCACAGATACGCAGTATTTT

J: TRBJ2-7
size: .
V: TRBV7-2
D: .
CDR3: CASSLVGGPDLYEQYF
DNA: TGTGCCAGCAGCTTAGTCGGGGGGCCGGATCTATACGAGCAGTACTTC

J: TRBJ2-1
size: few
V: TRBV29-1
D: .
CDR3: CSVEGQGTIHNERFF
DNA: TGCAGCGTTGAAGGGCAGGGGACTATACACAATGAGCGGTTCTTC

J: TRBJ2-7
size: few
V: TRBV20-1
D: TRBD1
CDR3: CSAGTGELDEQYF
DNA: TGCAGTGCTGGGACAGGTGAATTGGACGAGCAGTACTTC

J: TRBJ1-4
size: .
V: TRBV18
D: .
CDR3: CASSPGRNEKLFF
DNA: TGTGCCAGCTCTCCGGGAAGGAATGAAAAACTGTTTTTT

J: TRBJ2-3
size: few
V: TRBV6-1
D: .
CDR3: CASIWSDLSTDTQYF
DNA: TGTGCCAGCATATGGTCAGATCTTTCCACAGATACGCAGTATTTT

J: TRBJ1-5
size: .
V: TRBV29-1
D: .
CDR3: CSVSDGNQPQHF
DNA: TGCAGCGTTTCCGATGGGAATCAGCCCCAGCATTTT

J: TRBJ2-1
size: few
V: TRBV18
D: .
CDR3: CASSPPTTGFNEQFF
DNA: TGTGCCAGCTCACCACCGACGACAGGATTTAATGAGCAGTTCTTC

J: TRBJ2-1
size: .
V: TRBV2
D: .
CDR3: CARVPGLRSYNEQFF
DNA: TGTGCCAGGGTTCCGGGACTCCGCTCCTACAACGAGCAGTTCTTC

J: TRBJ2-1
size: .
V: TRBV4-1
D: .
CDR3: CASSQDPPGPRIDEQFF
DNA: TGCGCCAGCAGCCAAGACCCCCCTGGGCCTAGGATCGATGAGCAGTTCTTC

J: TRBJ2-1
size: .
V: TRBV5-1
D: .
CDR3: CASSKDRGGTSLNEQFF
DNA: TGCGCCAGCAGTAAGGACAGGGGAGGGACTAGTCTCAATGAGCAGTTCTTC